This T cell receptor (beta chain) was recovered during a study of human T cells and chemical hapten exposure. Many counts were recorded for this clonotype. Using its own MiXCR run on the RACE reads, TCRdb lists one record per CDR3 protein. The table records tens of thousands of distinct CDR3 sequences, more than 5% of them present only once. Time point reported: patch test 3, about 24 weeks after DPC sensitization. Stated treatment: therapeutic diphenylcyclopropenone sensitization with weekly scalp DPC. This clonotype was obtained from a man aged 25-45 years with alopecia areata. Some clones in this sample may be carry-over from other donors' samples. The sample consisted of whole blood, taken in connection with sensitization to the hapten diphenylcyclopropenone (DPC).

The CDR3: CASSQEGGRGLANTGELFF. CDR3 nucleotides: TGTGCCAGCAGCCAAGAAGGAGGCAGGGGGCTAGCGAACACCGGGGAGCTGTTTTTT. The V call is TRBV4-2, the J call TRBJ2-2; TRBD1 aligns across 8 bases. The CDR3 totals 19 residues. V shed 0 bases and J 0 bases; nucleotides not matched to a gene: 9. CDR1 is LGHNA, CDR2 YNFKEQ, per germline.